The rows below give T cell receptor beta chains drawn from one sample of a study of blood T cell repertoires in COVID-19. The table came from immunoSEQ multiplex PCR; TCRdb's copy has only in-frame clones and leaves some out. The sample includes about 60,000 clones, roughly 79% of them seen just once. The sequencing input was peripheral blood. Source of these receptors: a man aged 55 to 70 with acute or convalescent COVID-19. Both conserved end residues are part of each CDR3. Each record gives: V gene, D gene, clone size, J gene, CDR3 protein, CDR3 DNA. The D gene is left open where the match is weak. Size is omitted from some rows. Given values are once, few, many or a class for expanded clones.

TRBV27	-	-	TRBJ1-1	CASSLSRGTNTEAFF	TGTGCCAGCAGTTTGAGTAGGGGAACGAACACTGAAGCTTTCTTT
TRBV7-7	TRBD1	medium-sized	TRBJ2-5	CASSLAGGQRETQYF	TGTGCCAGCAGCTTAGCTGGGGGACAGAGAGAGACCCAGTACTTC
TRBV6-5	TRBD1	-	TRBJ1-4	CASSRTGANEKLFF	TGTGCCAGCAGTAGAACAGGGGCCAATGAAAAACTGTTTTTT
TRBV5-1	-	-	TRBJ2-1	CASSLEEVSYNEQFF	TGCGCCAGCAGCTTGGAGGAGGTCTCCTACAATGAGCAGTTCTTC
TRBV5-1	TRBD1	-	TRBJ1-1	CASGRQGDTEAFF	TGCGCCAGCGGCCGACAGGGCGACACTGAAGCTTTCTTT
TRBV9	-	-	TRBJ2-5	CASSPMAGTQYF	TGTGCCAGCAGCCCGATGGCGGGTACCCAGTACTTC
TRBV6-5	-	-	TRBJ1-4	CASSTSQGNEKLFF	TGTGCCAGCAGTACCTCCCAGGGGAATGAAAAACTGTTTTTT
TRBV29-1	-	once	TRBJ1-1	CSAQWAAEGAFF	TGCAGCGCCCAGTGGGCGGCCGAGGGAGCTTTCTTT
TRBV6-6	-	-	TRBJ2-7	CASSRQRGERQYF	TGTGCCAGCAGTCGCCAAAGGGGTGAACGACAGTACTTC
TRBV21-1	-	-	TRBJ2-7	CASSNRPPGWDEQYF	TGTGCCAGCAGCAACAGGCCTCCAGGGTGGGACGAGCAGTACTTC
TRBV7-9	-	once	TRBJ1-3	CASSPAGNSGNTIYF	TGTGCCAGCAGCCCCGCGGGGAACTCTGGAAACACCATATATTTT
TRBV18	TRBD1	-	TRBJ2-7	CASSPQGISHEQYF	TGTGCCAGCTCTCCACAGGGGATTTCCCACGAGCAGTACTTC
TRBV7-3	-	-	TRBJ2-3	CASSFHSEDTQYF	TGTGCCAGCAGCTTCCATAGCGAAGATACGCAGTATTTT
TRBV11-2	TRBD1	-	TRBJ2-1	CASSGTGTGYGEQFF	TGTGCCAGCAGCGGGACCGGGACAGGGTACGGTGAGCAGTTCTTC
TRBV5-1	-	-	TRBJ1-1	CASSLQGDWDTEAFF	TGCGCCAGCAGCCTACAAGGGGATTGGGACACTGAAGCTTTCTTT
TRBV19	TRBD1	once	TRBJ1-1	CASSITGVNTEAFF	TGTGCCAGTAGTATAACAGGGGTGAACACTGAAGCTTTCTTT
TRBV19	-	once	TRBJ2-1	CASSISAGAANEQFF	TGTGCCAGTAGTATATCGGCAGGGGCGGCAAATGAGCAGTTCTTC
TRBV18	TRBD1	-	TRBJ1-1	CASSRMTGGSNTEAFF	TGTGCCAGCTCAAGGATGACAGGGGGGTCCAACACTGAAGCTTTCTTT
TRBV7-8	-	once	TRBJ2-6	CASRRPGLDFSGANVLTF	TGTGCCAGCAGACGACCGGGACTTGATTTCTCTGGGGCCAACGTCCTGACTTTC
TRBV4-1	-	-	TRBJ1-1	CASSQEWGRGTEAFF	TGCGCCAGCAGCCAAGAATGGGGGCGAGGCACTGAAGCTTTCTTT
TRBV11-3	-	-	TRBJ1-1	CASSSNQANTEAFF	TGTGCCAGCAGCTCGAATCAGGCGAACACTGAAGCTTTCTTT
TRBV5-1	TRBD2	few	TRBJ2-5	CASSLSPGAGGTDQETQYF	TGCGCCAGCAGCTTGAGTCCGGGAGCGGGGGGGACCGACCAAGAGACCCAGTACTTC
TRBV5-1	TRBD1	-	TRBJ1-4	CASSHQGADNEKLFF	TGCGCCAGCAGTCACCAGGGGGCTGATAATGAAAAACTGTTTTTT
TRBV24-1	TRBD1	-	TRBJ2-2	CATSDPGTGDTGELFF	TGTGCCACCAGTGACCCCGGGACAGGGGACACCGGGGAGCTGTTTTTT
TRBV5-5	TRBD2	-	TRBJ2-5	CASSLAGGPGETQYF	TGTGCCAGCAGCTTAGCGGGGGGGCCTGGGGAGACCCAGTACTTC
TRBV5-1	-	-	TRBJ2-1	CASSPGMYNEQFF	TGCGCCAGCAGCCCCGGGATGTACAATGAGCAGTTCTTC
TRBV29-1	-	once	TRBJ1-3	CSVETNGNTIYF	TGCAGCGTTGAAACTAACGGAAACACCATATATTTT
TRBV7-2	-	few	TRBJ1-5	CASSLEAGQSMPQHF	TGTGCCAGCAGCTTAGAGGCAGGGCAGTCCATGCCCCAGCATTTT
TRBV2	TRBD1	-	TRBJ2-7	CASTVRDRGDEQYF	TGTGCCAGCACGGTCCGGGACAGGGGGGACGAGCAGTACTTC
TRBV4-1	TRBD2	once	TRBJ2-1	CASSLSGGGSGEQFF	TGCGCCAGCAGCCTAAGCGGGGGGGGCTCAGGGGAGCAGTTCTTC
TRBV28	-	-	TRBJ1-2	CASRPGGYGYTF	TGTGCCAGCAGGCCCGGGGGCTATGGCTACACCTTC
TRBV24-1	TRBD1	-	TRBJ1-2	CATSGYSADRDNYGYTF	TGTGCCACCAGTGGCTACTCGGCGGACAGGGATAACTATGGCTACACCTTC
TRBV2	TRBD1	-	TRBJ1-5	CASRMGQNNQPQHF	TGTGCCAGCAGGATGGGACAGAACAATCAGCCCCAGCATTTT
TRBV7-9	-	-	TRBJ2-3	CASSPSRGGAADTQYF	TGTGCCAGCAGCCCCTCGCGGGGTGGGGCAGCAGATACGCAGTATTTT
TRBV27	TRBD2	-	TRBJ2-2	CASSLSGPNLAGDGELFF	TGTGCCAGCAGTTTATCTGGTCCCAATCTAGCGGGGGACGGGGAGCTGTTTTTT
TRBV2	TRBD1	-	TRBJ1-2	CASRATGGGRGYTF	TGTGCCAGCAGGGCGACAGGGGGCGGCCGTGGCTACACCTTC
TRBV6-5	TRBD1	-	TRBJ1-1	CASPGTGENTEAFF	TGTGCCAGCCCAGGGACAGGAGAGAACACTGAAGCTTTCTTT
TRBV3-1/TRBV3-2	-	-	TRBJ1-1	CASSQDWQNTEAFF	TGTGCCAGCAGCCAAGATTGGCAGAACACTGAAGCTTTCTTT
TRBV30	TRBD1	-	TRBJ1-2	CAWSGSGTGGYTF	TGTGCCTGGAGTGGTTCGGGGACAGGGGGCTACACCTTC
TRBV5-1	-	-	TRBJ2-2	CASSFGQKNTGELFF	TGCGCCAGCAGTTTTGGACAAAAGAACACCGGGGAGCTGTTTTTT
TRBV2	-	-	TRBJ1-1	CASMATGNTEAFF	TGTGCCAGCATGGCAACGGGGAACACTGAAGCTTTCTTT
TRBV21-1	-	-	TRBJ1-3	CASSTGTGGNTIYF	TGTGCCAGCAGTACCGGGACAGGGGGAAACACCATATATTTT
TRBV27	-	-	TRBJ1-2	CASSLSGRSYGYTF	TGTGCCAGCAGTTTAAGTGGCAGATCATATGGCTACACCTTC
TRBV2	-	-	TRBJ1-4	CASRYREEKLFF	TGTGCCAGCAGATACAGGGAGGAAAAACTGTTTTTT
TRBV10-2	-	-	TRBJ1-1	CASSEQGTTEAFF	TGCGCCAGCAGTGAGCAGGGGACCACTGAAGCTTTCTTT
TRBV18	TRBD2	-	TRBJ2-2	CASSQDGGKTGELFF	TGTGCCAGCTCACAGGACGGGGGGAAAACCGGGGAGCTGTTTTTT
TRBV21-1	-	-	TRBJ1-1	CASSVTWRGWHTEAFF	TGTGCCAGCAGCGTTACGTGGCGGGGGTGGCATACTGAAGCTTTCTTT
TRBV7-2	-	few	TRBJ2-7	CASSFFPGLGYEQYF	TGTGCCAGCAGTTTCTTCCCGGGACTCGGCTACGAGCAGTACTTC
TRBV30	-	-	TRBJ2-3	CAWLTSSTQYF	TGTGCCTGGTTAACATCCAGTACGCAGTATTTT
TRBV5-1	-	-	TRBJ1-2	CASSLDGKIRYGYTF	TGCGCCAGCAGCTTGGACGGGAAAATTCGCTATGGCTACACCTTC
TRBV29-1	TRBD1	once	TRBJ2-5	CSVERGLQETQYF	TGCAGCGTGGAAAGGGGGCTCCAAGAGACCCAGTACTTC
TRBV5-6	TRBD1	few	TRBJ1-2	CASSSWDRWSYTF	TGTGCCAGCAGCTCTTGGGACAGGTGGAGCTACACCTTC
TRBV5-1	-	few	TRBJ1-1	CASSQEGNTEAFF	TGCGCCAGCAGCCAAGAGGGGAACACTGAAGCTTTCTTT
TRBV15	-	-	TRBJ1-6	CATSRPHERYNSPLHF	TGTGCCACCAGCAGGCCCCACGAGAGGTATAATTCACCCCTCCACTTT